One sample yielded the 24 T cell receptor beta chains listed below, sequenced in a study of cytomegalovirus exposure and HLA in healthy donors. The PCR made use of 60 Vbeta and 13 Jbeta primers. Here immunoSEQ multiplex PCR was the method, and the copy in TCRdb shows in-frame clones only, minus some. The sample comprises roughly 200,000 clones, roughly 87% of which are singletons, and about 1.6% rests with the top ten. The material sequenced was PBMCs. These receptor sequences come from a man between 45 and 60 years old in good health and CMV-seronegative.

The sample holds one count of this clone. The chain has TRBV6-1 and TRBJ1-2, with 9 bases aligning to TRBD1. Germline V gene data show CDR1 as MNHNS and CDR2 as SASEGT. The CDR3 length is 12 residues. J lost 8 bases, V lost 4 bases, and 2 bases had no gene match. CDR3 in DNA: TGTGCCAGCAGTGTACAGGGGGCGGGCTACACCTTC. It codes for CASSVQGAGYTF.

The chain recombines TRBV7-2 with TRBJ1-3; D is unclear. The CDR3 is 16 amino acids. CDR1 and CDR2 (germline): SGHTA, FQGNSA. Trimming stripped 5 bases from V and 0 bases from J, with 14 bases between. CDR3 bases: TGTGCCAGCAGCCGCTGGACGGGGAGCTCTGGAAACACCATATATTTT. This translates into CASSRWTGSSGNTIYF.

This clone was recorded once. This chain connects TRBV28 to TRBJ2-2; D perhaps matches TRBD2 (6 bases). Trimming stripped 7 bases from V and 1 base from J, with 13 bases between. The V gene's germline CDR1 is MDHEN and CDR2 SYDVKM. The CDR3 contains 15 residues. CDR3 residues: CASTKRLVNTGELFF. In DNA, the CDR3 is TGTGCCAGCACCAAACGACTAGTGAACACCGGGGAGCTGTTTTTT.

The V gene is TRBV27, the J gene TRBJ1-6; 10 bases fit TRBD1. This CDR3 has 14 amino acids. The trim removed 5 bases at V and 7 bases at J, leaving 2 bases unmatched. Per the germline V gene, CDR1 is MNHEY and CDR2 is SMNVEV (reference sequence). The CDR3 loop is CASSTDRGNSPLHF. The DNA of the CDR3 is TGTGCCAGCAGTACGGACAGGGGGAATTCACCCCTCCACTTT.

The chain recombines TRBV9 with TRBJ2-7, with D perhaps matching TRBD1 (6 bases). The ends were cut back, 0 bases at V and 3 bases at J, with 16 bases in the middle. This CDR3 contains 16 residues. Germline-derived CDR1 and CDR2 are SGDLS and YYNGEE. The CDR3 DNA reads TGTGCCAGCAGCGTAGGGGGGCAGGGGCTTGTCTACGAGCAGTACTTC. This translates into CASSVGGQGLVYEQYF.

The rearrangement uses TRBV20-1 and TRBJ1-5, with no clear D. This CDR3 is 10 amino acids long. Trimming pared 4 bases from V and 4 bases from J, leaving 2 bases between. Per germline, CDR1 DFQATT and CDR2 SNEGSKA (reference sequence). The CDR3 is CSATNQPQHF. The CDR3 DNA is TGCAGTGCTACTAATCAGCCCCAGCATTTT.

Here the CDR3 DNA reads TGTGCCAGCAGGGTAACCGGGACTAGCGGCTACGAGCAGTACTTC. This translates into CASRVTGTSGYEQYF. V usage is TRBV6-6 and J usage is TRBJ2-7; 11 nucleotides agree with TRBD2. With 6 bases clipped from V and 3 bases from J, the junction kept 7 bases outside the gene matches. This CDR3 has 15 residues. Germline V lookup: CDR1 MNHNY, CDR2 SVGAGI (reference sequence).

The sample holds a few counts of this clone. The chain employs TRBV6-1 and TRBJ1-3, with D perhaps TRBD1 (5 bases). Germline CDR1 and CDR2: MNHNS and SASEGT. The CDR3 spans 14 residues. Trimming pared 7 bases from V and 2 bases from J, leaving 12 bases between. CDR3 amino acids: CASTPGTTGNTIYF. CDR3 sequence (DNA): TGTGCCAGCACCCCCGGGACTACTGGAAACACCATATATTTT.

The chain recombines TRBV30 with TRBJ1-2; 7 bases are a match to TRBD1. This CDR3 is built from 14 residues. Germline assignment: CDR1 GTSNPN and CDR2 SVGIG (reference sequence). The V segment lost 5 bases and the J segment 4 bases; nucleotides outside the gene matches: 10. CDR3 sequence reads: CAWSTGTVSYGYTF. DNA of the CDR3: TGTGCCTGGTCCACCGGGACAGTCTCCTATGGCTACACCTTC.

CDR3 nucleotides: TGTGCTAGTGGCCTTGACAGGGATTATGGCTACACCTTC. Its translation is CASGLDRDYGYTF. The rearrangement links TRBV12-5 to TRBJ1-2, with 7 bases that match TRBD1. Trimming at V came to 6 bases and at J to 5 bases, leaving 6 bases not matched to a gene. The CDR3 totals 13 residues. Germline values: CDR1 LGHNT, CDR2 FRNRAP.

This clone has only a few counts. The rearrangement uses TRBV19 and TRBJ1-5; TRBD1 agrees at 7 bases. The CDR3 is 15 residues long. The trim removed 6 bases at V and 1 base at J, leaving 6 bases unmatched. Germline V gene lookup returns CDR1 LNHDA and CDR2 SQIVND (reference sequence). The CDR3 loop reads CASRVDRASNQPQHF. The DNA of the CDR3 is TGTGCCAGTAGGGTCGACAGGGCAAGCAATCAGCCCCAGCATTTT.

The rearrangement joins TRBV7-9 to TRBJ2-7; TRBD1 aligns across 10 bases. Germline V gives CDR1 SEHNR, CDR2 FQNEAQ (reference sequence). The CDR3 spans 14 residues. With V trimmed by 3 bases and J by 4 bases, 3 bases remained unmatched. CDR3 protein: CASSLTGGAYEQYF. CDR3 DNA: TGTGCCAGCAGCTTGACAGGGGGCGCGTACGAGCAGTACTTC. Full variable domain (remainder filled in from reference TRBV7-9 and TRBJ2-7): DTGVSQNPRHKITKRGQNVTFRCDPISEHNRLYWYRQTLGQGPEFLTYFQNEAQLEKSRLLSDRFSAERPKGSFSTLEIQRTEQGDSAMYLCASSLTGGAYEQYFGPGTRLTVT.

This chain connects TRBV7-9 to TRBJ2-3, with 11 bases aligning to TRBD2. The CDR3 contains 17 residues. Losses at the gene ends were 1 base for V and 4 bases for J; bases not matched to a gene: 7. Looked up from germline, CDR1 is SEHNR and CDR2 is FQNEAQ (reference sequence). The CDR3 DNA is TGTGCCAGCAGCTTAGGGGGGCCGGGACTAGCGGCAGATACGCAGTATTTT. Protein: CASSLGGPGLAADTQYF.

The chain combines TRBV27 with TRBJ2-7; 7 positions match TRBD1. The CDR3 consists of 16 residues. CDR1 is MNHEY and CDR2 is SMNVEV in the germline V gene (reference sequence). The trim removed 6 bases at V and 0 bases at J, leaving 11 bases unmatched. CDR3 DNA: TGTGCCAGCAGCAAAATCCCGGGACAGCCCTCCTACGAGCAGTACTTC. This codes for CASSKIPGQPSYEQYF.

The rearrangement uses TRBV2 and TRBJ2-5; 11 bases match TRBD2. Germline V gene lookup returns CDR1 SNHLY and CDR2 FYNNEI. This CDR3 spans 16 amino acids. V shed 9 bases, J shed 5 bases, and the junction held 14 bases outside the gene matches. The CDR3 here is CASQSWASGRKETQYF. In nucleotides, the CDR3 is TGTGCCAGTCAATCGTGGGCTAGCGGGAGGAAGGAGACCCAGTACTTC.

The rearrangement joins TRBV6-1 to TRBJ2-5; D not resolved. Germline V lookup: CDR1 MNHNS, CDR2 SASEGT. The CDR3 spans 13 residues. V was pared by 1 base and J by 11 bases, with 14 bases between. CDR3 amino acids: CASSEGFLPEQYF. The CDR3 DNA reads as TGTGCCAGCAGTGAAGGCTTCCTTCCTGAGCAGTACTTC.

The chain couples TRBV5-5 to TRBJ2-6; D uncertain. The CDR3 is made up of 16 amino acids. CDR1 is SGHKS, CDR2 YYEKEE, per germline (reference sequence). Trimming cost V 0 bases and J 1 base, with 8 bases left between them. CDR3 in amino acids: CASSLAEVSGANVLTF. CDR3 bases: TGTGCCAGCAGCTTGGCCGAGGTGTCTGGGGCCAACGTCCTGACTTTC. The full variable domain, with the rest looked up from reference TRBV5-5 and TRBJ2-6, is DAGVTQSPTHLIKTRGQQVTLRCSPISGHKSVSWYQQVLGQGPQFIFQYYEKEERGRGNFPDRFSARQFPNYSSELNVNALLLGDSALYLCASSLAEVSGANVLTFGAGSRLTVL.

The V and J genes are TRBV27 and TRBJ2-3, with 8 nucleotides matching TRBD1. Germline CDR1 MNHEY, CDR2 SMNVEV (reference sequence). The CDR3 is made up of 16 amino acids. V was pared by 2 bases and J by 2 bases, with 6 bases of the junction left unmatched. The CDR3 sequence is CASSLETGADTDTQYF. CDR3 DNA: TGTGCCAGCAGTTTAGAGACAGGGGCGGACACAGATACGCAGTATTTT.

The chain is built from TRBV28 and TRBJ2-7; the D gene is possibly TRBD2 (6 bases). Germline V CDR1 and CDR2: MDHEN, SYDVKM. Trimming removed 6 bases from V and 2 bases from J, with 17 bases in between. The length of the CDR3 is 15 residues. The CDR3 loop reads CASRSFSGPPYEQYF. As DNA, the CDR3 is TGTGCCAGCAGATCCTTTAGCGGACCACCCTACGAGCAGTACTTC.

The CDR3 here is CASSPDGKPYEQYF. The CDR3 DNA reads TGCGCCAGCAGCCCGGACGGGAAACCTTACGAGCAGTACTTC. The V call is TRBV5-1, the J call TRBJ2-7; D is perhaps TRBD2 (5 bases). Trimming removed 4 bases at V and 4 bases at J, with 15 bases between. This CDR3 has 14 residues. Per the germline V gene, CDR1 is SGHRS and CDR2 is YFSETQ.

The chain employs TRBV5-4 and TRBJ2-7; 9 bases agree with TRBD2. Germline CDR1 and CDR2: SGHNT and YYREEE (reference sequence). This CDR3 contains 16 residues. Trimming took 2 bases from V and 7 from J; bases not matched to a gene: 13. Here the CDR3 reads CASSFELTSGLGEQYF. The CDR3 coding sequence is TGTGCCAGCAGCTTCGAATTGACTAGCGGCCTGGGGGAGCAGTACTTC.

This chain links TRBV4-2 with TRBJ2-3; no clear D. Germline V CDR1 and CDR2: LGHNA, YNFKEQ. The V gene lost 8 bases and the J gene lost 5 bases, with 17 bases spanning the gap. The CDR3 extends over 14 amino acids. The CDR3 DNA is TGTGCCAGCCCCCGGGTACTCCACGGAGATACGCAGTATTTT. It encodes CASPRVLHGDTQYF.

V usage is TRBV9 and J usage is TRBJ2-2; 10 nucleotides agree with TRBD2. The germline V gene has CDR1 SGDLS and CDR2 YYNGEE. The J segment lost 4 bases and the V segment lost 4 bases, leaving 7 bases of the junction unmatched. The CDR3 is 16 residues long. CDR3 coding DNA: TGTGCCAGCAGCCCGGCCGGGACTAGCGTCACCGGGGAGCTGTTTTTT. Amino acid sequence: CASSPAGTSVTGELFF.

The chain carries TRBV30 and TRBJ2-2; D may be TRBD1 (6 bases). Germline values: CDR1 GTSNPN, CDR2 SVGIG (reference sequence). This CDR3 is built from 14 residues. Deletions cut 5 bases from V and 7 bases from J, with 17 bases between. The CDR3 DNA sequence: TGTGCCTGGCGCGCCGGGACATCCCTCGGGGAGCTGTTTTTT. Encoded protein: CAWRAGTSLGELFF.